This entry lists 25 T cell receptor beta chains sequenced from one sample in a study of blood T cell repertoires in COVID-19 (dated by TCRdb to the early 2020s). The library was generated by the immunoSEQ multiplex PCR assay. The table comes from immuneACCESS by way of TCRdb, which keeps in-frame sequences with V and J called. Part of the clones is missing from these tables; in studies checked, under half for an unresolved V gene and the rest for unknown reasons. In this sample the table shows approximately 71,000 clones, 70% to 80% of which occur a single time. The ten largest account for about 25% of the sample. Sequenced material: peripheral blood. Source of these receptors: a man aged 55-75 years with active or convalescent COVID-19.

The chain uses TRBV20-1 and TRBJ2-7; maybe TRBD2 (5 bases). Trimming left V 3 bases short and J 7 bases short, with 7 bases between. Germline CDR1 is DFQATT and CDR2 is SNEGSKA (reference sequence). The CDR3 is made up of 10 amino acids. The CDR3 nucleotides read TGCAGTGCTAGCGGGGTTGAGCAGTACTTC. Amino acids: CSASGVEQYF.

This clone was recorded a few times. The V and J genes are TRBV19 and TRBJ1-4, with 7 bases lining up with TRBD1. Trimming at V came to 10 bases and at J to 5 bases, leaving 10 bases not matched to a gene. The germline gives CDR1 LNHDA, CDR2 SQIVND (reference sequence). The CDR3 consists of 14 residues. The CDR3 DNA follows: TGTGCCACTAACCGACAGGGTGGGAATGAAAAACTGTTTTTT. Translated: CATNRQGGNEKLFF.

The gene calls are TRBV2 and TRBJ1-5; D is undetermined. CDR1 is SNHLY, CDR2 FYNNEI, per germline. Deletions cut 3 bases from V and 1 base from J, with 10 bases between. This CDR3 region has 15 residues. This CDR3 reads CASSDGVFSNQPQHF. CDR3 DNA sequence: TGTGCCAGCAGTGATGGAGTTTTCAGCAATCAGCCCCAGCATTTT.

The chain carries TRBV11-2 and TRBJ1-2, with TRBD1 matching over 7 bases. CDR3 length: 17 residues. The germline gives CDR1 SGHAT, CDR2 FQNNGV. V lost 1 base to trimming and J lost 4 bases; unmatched junction nucleotides: 12. The CDR3 nucleotides are TGTGCCAGCAGCTTAGCGAGGGGACAGCGATTAGGCTATGGCTACACCTTC. This gives the protein CASSLARGQRLGYGYTF.

This sequence joins TRBV29-1 and TRBJ1-2; D remains unclear. The CDR3 is made up of 13 amino acids. Trimming removed 4 bases from V and 8 bases from J, with 17 bases in between. Germline assignment: CDR1 SQVTM and CDR2 ANQGSEA. The DNA of the CDR3 is TGCAGCGTTGTAGGTTGGGGAGATGGAGGCTACACCTTC. It encodes CSVVGWGDGGYTF.

As to this clone: Mismatch with germline at one junction end may stem from a read error. This chain connects TRBV6-6 to TRBJ1-2; 8 bases fit TRBD1. Germline V gene sequence: CDR1 MNHNY, CDR2 SVGAGI (reference sequence). This CDR3 has 14 residues. The CDR3 sequence: CTSRGTGAFWGYTF. As DNA, the CDR3 is TGTACCAGCAGAGGGACAGGCGCCTTCTGGGGCTACACCTTC.

The chain couples TRBV6-5 to TRBJ1-1; 7 bases line up with TRBD1. This CDR3 comprises 14 residues. V was pared by 6 bases and J by 4 bases, with 8 bases of the junction left unmatched. Germline-derived CDR1 and CDR2 are MNHEY and SVGAGI. The CDR3 sequence: CASRGTGEGTEAFF. In DNA form, the CDR3 reads TGTGCCAGCAGGGGAACAGGGGAAGGCACTGAAGCTTTCTTT.

CDR3 residues: CASSPRDSGETQYF. The CDR3 DNA is TGCGCCAGCAGCCCCCGGGACAGTGGAGAGACCCAGTACTTC. The chain couples TRBV5-1 to TRBJ2-5, with 7 positions matching TRBD1. V was clipped by 4 bases and J by 4 bases; unmatched bases: 7. This CDR3 is built from 14 residues. Germline lookup yields CDR1 SGHRS and CDR2 YFSETQ. The variable domain in full, completed from reference TRBV5-1 and TRBJ2-5, reads KAGVTQTPRYLIKTRGQQVTLSCSPISGHRSVSWYQQTPGQGLQFLFEYFSETQRNKGNFPGRFSGRQFSNSRSEMNVSTLELGDSALYLCASSPRDSGETQYFGPGTRLLVL.

V usage is TRBV5-3 and J usage is TRBJ2-7; 15 positions match TRBD2. TRBV5-3 carries the ORF label, with uncertain function. The CDR3 consists of 16 residues. V was clipped by 4 bases and J by 3 bases; unmatched bases: 5. The CDR3 protein is CARSPGLAGGFYEQYF. As DNA, the CDR3 is TGTGCCAGAAGCCCGGGACTAGCGGGGGGTTTCTACGAGCAGTACTTC.

This chain links TRBV18 with TRBJ2-5; 8 bases are shared with TRBD1. V was pared by 3 bases and J by 5 bases, with 8 bases of the junction left unmatched. This CDR3 has 15 residues. The germline V gene encodes CDR1 KGHSH and CDR2 LQKENI. The CDR3 DNA reads TGTGCCAGCTCACCGCAACAGGGGGATGGGGAGACCCAGTACTTC. It encodes CASSPQQGDGETQYF.

The count of this clone is one. This chain connects TRBV5-5 to TRBJ2-7, with 9 nucleotides matching TRBD1. The V gene's germline CDR1 is SGHKS and CDR2 YYEKEE (reference sequence). The CDR3 is 15 amino acids. V lost 2 bases, J lost 1 base, and 4 bases stayed unmatched. This chain's CDR3 is CASSLGTGRSYEQYF. The CDR3 region has the DNA TGTGCCAGCAGCTTAGGGACAGGGAGGTCCTACGAGCAGTACTTC.

The rearrangement uses TRBV4-3 and TRBJ1-1; TRBD1 matches at 7 bases. Germline V lookup: CDR1 LGHNA, CDR2 YSLEER. The CDR3 loop spans 15 amino acids. V lost 3 bases and J lost 1; bases outside the gene matches: 5. The CDR3 is CASSHQQGTNTEAFF. CDR3 in DNA: TGCGCCAGCAGCCACCAACAGGGGACGAACACTGAAGCTTTCTTT.

This clone has only a few counts. This chain connects TRBV27 to TRBJ1-2, with 9 bases lining up with TRBD1. The V gene's germline CDR1 is MNHEY and CDR2 SMNVEV (reference sequence). V lost 4 bases to trimming and J lost 0 bases; unmatched junction nucleotides: 12. The CDR3 is 18 residues long. The CDR3 loop reads CASSSGPGQGQANYGYTF. DNA for the CDR3: TGTGCCAGCAGTTCCGGCCCGGGACAGGGTCAAGCTAACTATGGCTACACCTTC.

This chain joins TRBV28 and TRBJ1-5; 7 bases match TRBD1. The germline CDR1 and CDR2 sequences are MDHEN and SYDVKM. The CDR3 runs 15 residues. Losses at the gene ends were 5 bases for V and 5 bases for J; bases not matched to a gene: 9. The CDR3 sequence: CASSQQGSFDQPQHF. CDR3 bases: TGTGCCAGCAGTCAACAGGGGTCATTTGATCAGCCCCAGCATTTT. Variable domain in full (rest from reference TRBV28 and TRBJ1-5): DVKVTQSSRYLVKRTGEKVFLECVQDMDHENMFWYRQDPGLGLRLIYFSYDVKMKEKGDIPEGYSVSREKKERFSLILESASTNQTSMYLCASSQQGSFDQPQHFGDGTRLSIL.

Of note for this clone: Additional DNA sequences in this sample encode the identical CDR3. This rearrangement joins TRBV9 to TRBJ1-1, with a tentative D call TRBD1 (6 bases). Germline V lookup: CDR1 SGDLS, CDR2 YYNGEE. V was clipped by 0 bases and J by 1 base, with 7 bases between them. The CDR3 runs 14 residues. The CDR3 DNA follows: TGTGCCAGCAGCGTAGCACAGGGGAACACTGAAGCTTTCTTT. Amino acids: CASSVAQGNTEAFF.

This clone came up a few times. J is TRBJ1-5 and V is TRBV19; 7 bases align to TRBD1. This CDR3 spans 17 amino acids. CDR1 and CDR2 (germline): LNHDA, SQIVND (reference sequence). V was clipped by 2 bases and J by 3 bases; unmatched bases: 10. The CDR3: CASSITHSGQNNQPQHF. The CDR3 DNA follows: TGTGCCAGTAGTATAACTCATTCGGGACAGAACAATCAGCCCCAGCATTTT. Variable domain in full (rest from reference TRBV19 and TRBJ1-5): DGGITQSPKYLFRKEGQNVTLSCEQNLNHDAMYWYRQDPGQGLRLIYYSQIVNDFQKGDIAEGYSVSREKKESFPLTVTSAQKNPTAFYLCASSITHSGQNNQPQHFGDGTRLSIL.

The chain uses TRBV5-6 and TRBJ2-5; TRBD2 aligns across 7 bases. The germline CDR1 and CDR2 sequences are SGHDT and YYEEEE. With V trimmed by 2 bases and J by 2 bases, 9 bases remained unmatched. The CDR3 loop spans 16 amino acids. The CDR3 is CASSFLALGGQETQYF. The CDR3, as DNA: TGTGCCAGCAGCTTTCTCGCCCTGGGGGGGCAAGAGACCCAGTACTTC.

This clone has a single count. The rearrangement links TRBV28 to TRBJ2-5; D possibly corresponds to TRBD2 (5 bases). With 5 bases removed from V and 7 bases from J, the gap between germline ends came to 8 bases. Germline V lookup: CDR1 MDHEN, CDR2 SYDVKM. The CDR3 is 11 amino acids. CDR3: CASSPDWTQYF. CDR3 DNA: TGTGCCAGCAGTCCGGACTGGACCCAGTACTTC.

This chain connects TRBV19 to TRBJ1-1; 7 bases fit TRBD1. The germline gives CDR1 LNHDA, CDR2 SQIVND (reference sequence). V gave up 10 bases and J gave up 1 base; unmatched junction bases: 6. The CDR3 runs to 13 residues. This CDR3 is CATSDRSNTEAFF. CDR3 nucleotides: TGTGCCACATCGGACAGGTCGAACACTGAAGCTTTCTTT.

This clone was seen just once. J is TRBJ2-1 and V is TRBV5-4; D is possibly TRBD2 (6 bases). The CDR3 loop spans 12 amino acids. The ends were cut back, 4 bases at V and 4 bases at J, with 6 bases in the middle. The germline V gene encodes CDR1 SGHNT and CDR2 YYREEE (reference sequence). CDR3 loop: CASSREYNEQFF. DNA for the CDR3: TGTGCCAGCAGCCGGGAGTACAATGAGCAGTTCTTC.

This clone came up a few times. This rearrangement joins TRBV5-1 to TRBJ2-7, with a weak D call TRBD1 (6 bases). CDR3 length: 17 amino acids. With 2 bases removed from V and 3 bases from J, the gap between germline ends came to 21 bases. Germline V gives CDR1 SGHRS, CDR2 YFSETQ. CDR3 DNA sequence: TGCGCCAGCAGCTTACCAGGGGAAAGCGTCAAGGGCTACGAGCAGTACTTC. Its protein is CASSLPGESVKGYEQYF.

The chain is built from TRBV5-1 and TRBJ2-2; 7 positions agree with TRBD1. Germline-derived CDR1 and CDR2 are SGHRS and YFSETQ. Germline trimming cut 7 bases from V and 3 bases from J; bases unmatched to any gene: 12. The CDR3 sequence is 16 residues long. For the CDR3, the DNA is TGCGCCAGCTCGGGACAGCCAAGAGGGGACACCGGGGAGCTGTTTTTT. Its translation: CASSGQPRGDTGELFF.

This chain joins TRBV28 and TRBJ1-6, with D possibly being TRBD1 (6 bases). Germline V CDR1 and CDR2: MDHEN, SYDVKM. The CDR3 has 13 residues. V lost 6 bases to trimming and J lost 10 bases, with 13 bases between them. The CDR3 region has the DNA TGTGCCAGCAGGGACAGCATGAAGTCACCCCTCCACTTT. Protein product: CASRDSMKSPLHF.

The rearrangement joins TRBV3-1 (or the pseudogene TRBV3-2) to TRBJ2-4; D unresolved. The germline CDR1 and CDR2 sequences are LGHDT and YNNKEL (reference sequence). The CDR3 spans 13 residues. Trimming took off 5 bases at V and 6 bases at J, with 11 bases between the two ends. The CDR3 protein is CASSFGPGNIQYF. DNA of the CDR3: TGTGCCAGCAGCTTTGGCCCGGGAAACATTCAGTACTTC.

The V gene is TRBV18, the J gene TRBJ2-7; D remains unclear. Germline CDR1 KGHSH, CDR2 LQKENI. The CDR3 contains 12 residues. Trimming stripped 6 bases from V and 2 bases from J, with 8 bases between. The CDR3 loop reads CASSARPYEQYF. As DNA, the CDR3 is TGTGCCAGCTCGGCGCGGCCCTACGAGCAGTACTTC.